This T cell receptor beta chain was found in a study of T cells after yellow fever vaccination. This clonotype was seen a few times. Its antigen is unknown. Study-wide results and limits: Weaker overall, the secondary response nonetheless peaked faster (day 5 versus 15).

TCRdb re-analysed the 5' RACE reads in MiXCR, keeping a single row per CDR3 protein. This table holds under 300,000 distinct CDR3 sequences, 10% to 15% found once. Trimming took off 6 bases at V and 7 bases at J, with 9 bases between the two ends. The CDR3 is 12 amino acids. Germline-derived CDR1 and CDR2 are ENHRY and SYGVKD. The clonotype originates from a man aged 30 to 45 who received the YFV17D yellow fever vaccine. This material consisted of CD4+ T cells sorted from PBMCs, taken 45 days after the yellow fever booster vaccination. This rearrangement joins TRBV10-3 to TRBJ2-2; D not certain. DNA for the CDR3: TGTGCCATCAGGCTTAGCCACGGGGAGCTGTTTTTT. Encoded protein: CAIRLSHGELFF.